The T cell receptor beta chain described here comes from a study of shared clonotypes between healthy human individuals (dated by TCRdb to the early 2020s). Notes on the research overall: A couple of women and three men aged 18 to 49 years were included in the cohort. Blood TCR repertoires of roughly five healthy adults were deeply sequenced to estimate repertoire size and the extent of clonotype sharing between individuals. Leukapheresis yielded between about 0.9 and 8.9 billion PBMCs per donor. Per donor, three plates each were used for CD4 naive and CD4 memory, two for CD8 naive, and one for CD8 memory. To increase sequencing depth and limit assay-specific biases, different laboratories used diverse techniques to prepare libraries and sequence TCR repertoires.

V is shortened by 0 bases, J by 1 base, and the region joining them spans 7 bases. From the cysteine up to the phenylalanine, the CDR3 has a length of 14 residues. The retained sequence is limited to the CDR3, 42 bases, with the frame set at the first base. The germline V gene (reference sequence) sets CDR1 to SGHNT and CDR2 to YYREEE. TCR CDR3 regions were amplified from genomic DNA by multiplex PCR using the deep immunoSEQ assay. Extracted genomic DNA from each cell subset was distributed evenly across all wells of several immunoSEQ 96-well plates, and each plate was treated as a replicate. For sorted subsets, 200 to 250 ng of genomic DNA, equivalent to around 29,000 T cell genomes, went into each replicate PCR. Purified libraries were measured with a Qubit 3.0 fluorometer, size-checked on a Bioanalyzer 2100, and measured again with the KAPA Library Quantification kit. Every immunoSEQ 96-well plate was sequenced on a separate single-read 150-cycle Illumina NextSeq 550 flow cell. In the original analysis: Because the immunoSEQ output held only junctional sequences and lacked quality scores, the filtering could not match the filtering applied to full-length reads. To assign V/J genes and CDR3, sequences were annotated using PyIR, a Python wrapper for IgBLAST v1.9, with IMGT germline references. Any read was removed if the V/J assignment was weak (E-value above 1e-6), the CDR3 was missing, or the read contained stop codons, out-of-frame junctions, or ambiguous translated residues. V3J clonotypes were defined as sequences sharing the same inferred V gene, J gene, and CDR3 amino acid sequence. Percentage overlap between repertoires was computed as shared unique clonotypes divided by the size of the smaller repertoire. RTK rarefaction, the Chao1 estimator, and Recon v2.1 estimates of unobserved clonotypes were used to assess repertoire richness. Generation probabilities for all TCRbeta clonotypes obtained by the gDNA method from a handful of donors were computed using OLGA. The clones in this table, taken by TCRdb from immuneACCESS, are in-frame only. Not every clone is retained; where verified, under half of the shortfall comes from an unresolved V gene, and the cause of the rest is unknown. D and trimming come from the DNA, and the V and J calls and clone size come from that table. For this sample there are roughly 2 million clones; 85% to 95% appear just once. Of the sample, roughly 0.13% is held by the ten largest clones.

Comment on this clone: The antigen this receptor binds is unknown. No base qualities exist here, and no much larger clone lies one base off it.

Healthy HIV-negative adults with no recently reported acute infections or vaccinations were included as donors. Every donor was a Caucasian adult residing in Nashville, Tennessee, USA. Magnetic negative selection was used to enrich CD4+ T cells, after which naive cells were positively selected on CD45RA and the negative fraction became the memory subset. After blood collection by leukapheresis, PBMCs were isolated using Ficoll-Histopaque density gradient centrifugation and then cryopreserved in the vapor phase of liquid nitrogen. Purity and quantity of every magnetically sorted T cell population were checked by analytical flow cytometry. Each sorted fraction had its genomic DNA isolated and then quantified by UV absorbance on a Nanodrop 2000c. General findings and caveats noted by the study authors: The small number of donors limited the genetic and exposure-history diversity represented. Sampling was restricted to blood, and TCR repertoires in tissue are likely to differ from TCR repertoires in blood. Clonotypes shared by all four sorted-subset donors showed higher generation probabilities than non-shared clonotypes. When a handful of donors were compared, the shared fraction of clonotypes was around 4.6% for naive CD4, around 3.5% for naive CD8, 2.3% for memory CD4, and about 0.36% for memory CD8. Pairwise subsampling indicated that sequencing depth was expected to affect the degree of clonotype sharing among donors. Naive subsets generally had larger estimated clonotype richness than memory subsets. Incomplete sequencing was indicated by rarefaction of sorted-subset datasets, despite the large sequencing depth.

Source material: naive CD4+ T cells sorted from blood. The intended sense of this specimen's cell subset or site label: CD45RA+ positively selected. The chain is encoded by TRBV5-4 joined to TRBJ1-1; the D gene cannot be resolved reliably. This clonotype was sampled from a man aged 18 to 30 in good health. The DNA sequence is as follows: TGTGCCAGCAGCTTGGTTGCAGGGAACACTGAAGCTTTCTTT. It encodes CASSLVAGNTEAFF.